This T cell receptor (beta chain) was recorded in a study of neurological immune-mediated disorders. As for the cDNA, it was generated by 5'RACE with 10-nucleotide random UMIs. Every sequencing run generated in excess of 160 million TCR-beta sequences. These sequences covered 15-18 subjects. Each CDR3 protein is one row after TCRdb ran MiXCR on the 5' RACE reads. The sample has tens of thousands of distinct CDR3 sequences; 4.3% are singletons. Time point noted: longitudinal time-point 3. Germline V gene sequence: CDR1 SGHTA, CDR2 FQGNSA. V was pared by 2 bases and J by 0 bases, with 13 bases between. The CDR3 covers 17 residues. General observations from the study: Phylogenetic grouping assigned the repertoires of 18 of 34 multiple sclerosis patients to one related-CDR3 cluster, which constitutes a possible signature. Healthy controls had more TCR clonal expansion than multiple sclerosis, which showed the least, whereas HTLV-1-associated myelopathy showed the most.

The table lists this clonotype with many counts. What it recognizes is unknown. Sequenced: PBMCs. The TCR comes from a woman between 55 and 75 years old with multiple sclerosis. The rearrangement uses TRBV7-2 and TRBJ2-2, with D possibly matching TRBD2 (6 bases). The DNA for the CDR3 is TGTGCCAGCAGCTTATCACTCCTAGCGACGAACACCGGGGAGCTGTTTTTT. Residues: CASSLSLLATNTGELFF.